These T cell receptor beta chains were read from a single sample in a study of PD-L1 blockade in urothelial cancer. Libraries were prepared by immunoSEQ multiplex PCR; TCRdb keeps only in-frame clonotypes and omits some of them. The profile shows about 56,000 clones, more than 70% of them singletons. The specimen was PBMCs, collected around atezolizumab (anti-PD-L1) treatment. The source of these receptors is a man aged 50 to 60 with urothelial cancer. CDR3s include the opening cysteine and the closing phenylalanine or tryptophan. D genes are given only for firm matches. Size is omitted from some rows. Given values are once, few, many or a class for expanded clones.

abundance	v_gene	len	d_gene	j_gene	CDR3nt	CDR3aa
-	TRBV19	14	TRBD1	TRBJ1-1	TGTGCCAGTATCGGGACAGGGGGCGTCCCCGAAGCTTTCTTT	CASIGTGGVPEAFF
-	TRBV2	17	-	TRBJ1-5	TGTGCCAGCAGTGAAGCCTCGCCGAACTATAGCAATCAGCCCCAGCATTTT	CASSEASPNYSNQPQHF
-	TRBV6-1	15	TRBD2	TRBJ2-7	TGTGCCAGCAGCGGGACTAGCGGTAGCTCCTACGAGCAGTACTTC	CASSGTSGSSYEQYF
-	TRBV12-1	14	-	TRBJ2-7	TGTGCCAGCAGCGCGGGTCCGGGATCCTACGAGCAGTACTTC	CASSAGPGSYEQYF
-	TRBV5-1	16	TRBD2	TRBJ2-1	TGCGCCAGCAGCTCCAAACCTAGCGGGAGCTGGGATGAGCAGTTCTTC	CASSSKPSGSWDEQFF
-	TRBV9	19	TRBD2	TRBJ2-3	TGTGCCAGCAGCCCCCCGCCCCCCTGGACTAGCGGGCTCAAAGATACGCAGTATTTT	CASSPPPPWTSGLKDTQYF
once	TRBV18	13	-	TRBJ1-6	TGTGCCAGCTCATCCAACTCTAATTCACCCCTCCACTTT	CASSSNSNSPLHF
-	TRBV18	15	-	TRBJ2-7	TGTGCCAGCTCACCACCGGGACAAAGGGGTTACGAGCAGTACTTC	CASSPPGQRGYEQYF
-	TRBV30	14	-	TRBJ1-6	TGTGCCTGGAGGGGCAGGGGTCGTAATTCACCCCTCCACTTT	CAWRGRGRNSPLHF
-	TRBV28	17	-	TRBJ1-3	TGTGCCAGCACTCGAAGAGCGAACTCCTACTCTGGAAACACCATATATTTT	CASTRRANSYSGNTIYF
-	TRBV7-8	13	-	TRBJ2-7	TGTGCCAGCAGCTTATACGGGAGTGAAGAGCAGTACTTC	CASSLYGSEEQYF
-	TRBV6-5	16	TRBD2	TRBJ2-7	TGTGCCAGCAGTTACTCGGGACTAGCGGGCTCCTACGAGCAGTACTTC	CASSYSGLAGSYEQYF
-	TRBV27	17	TRBD1	TRBJ1-1	TGTGCCAGCAGTCTAACTCCGGGACAGGGGGCTGGCACTGAAGCTTTCTTT	CASSLTPGQGAGTEAFF
-	TRBV30	15	TRBD1	TRBJ1-5	TGTGCCTGGAGTGCGGGACAGTATAGCAATCAGCCCCAGCATTTT	CAWSAGQYSNQPQHF
-	TRBV27	16	-	TRBJ1-2	TGTGCCAGCAGTTTATCATTCAGGGGAAGGGGCTATGGCTACACCTTC	CASSLSFRGRGYGYTF
-	TRBV12-5	16	-	TRBJ2-1	TGTGCTAGTGGTTTGGTTAGGGGGGGGTTTTACAATGAGCAGTTCTTC	CASGLVRGGFYNEQFF
-	TRBV30	14	TRBD1	TRBJ1-3	TGTGCCTGGAGTGCGGGACAGAACAGAAACACCATATATTTT	CAWSAGQNRNTIYF
once	TRBV5-6	17	TRBD1	TRBJ1-1	TGTGCCAGCAGCCCCCTGGACAGGGGGGGATTGAACACTGAAGCTTTCTTT	CASSPLDRGGLNTEAFF
-	TRBV5-4	15	-	TRBJ2-3	TGTGCCAGCAGCCCCGGGAATCCTAACACAGATACGCAGTATTTT	CASSPGNPNTDTQYF
-	TRBV6-5	16	TRBD2	TRBJ2-2	TGTGCCAGCAGTTACTCGGCGGGAGGGAACACCGGGGAGCTGTTTTTT	CASSYSAGGNTGELFF
-	TRBV6-6	13	-	TRBJ2-7	TGTGCCAGCAGTTATCCAAGACACTACGAGCAGTACTTC	CASSYPRHYEQYF
-	TRBV11-2	15	-	TRBJ2-1	TGTGCCAGCAGCTTGTCGAGATACCCCTACAATGAGCAGTTCTTC	CASSLSRYPYNEQFF
-	TRBV19	13	-	TRBJ2-7	TGTGCCAGTAGCAACCGGGACAACTACGAGCAGTACTTC	CASSNRDNYEQYF
few	TRBV5-5	14	-	TRBJ1-3	TGTGCCAGCAGCTTGGTGGCACAAGGAAACACCATATATTTT	CASSLVAQGNTIYF
-	TRBV7-9	14	TRBD1	TRBJ1-1	TGTGCCAGCAGCTTTGTAACAGGGGGCACTGAAGCTTTCTTT	CASSFVTGGTEAFF
-	TRBV7-8	16	TRBD2	TRBJ2-2	TGTGCCAGCAGCCCAAGGACTAGCGGCTACACCGGGGAGCTGTTTTTT	CASSPRTSGYTGELFF
-	TRBV27	16	TRBD1	TRBJ1-2	TGTGCCAGCAGTTTAAGGACAGGGACAACTAACTATGGCTACACCTTC	CASSLRTGTTNYGYTF